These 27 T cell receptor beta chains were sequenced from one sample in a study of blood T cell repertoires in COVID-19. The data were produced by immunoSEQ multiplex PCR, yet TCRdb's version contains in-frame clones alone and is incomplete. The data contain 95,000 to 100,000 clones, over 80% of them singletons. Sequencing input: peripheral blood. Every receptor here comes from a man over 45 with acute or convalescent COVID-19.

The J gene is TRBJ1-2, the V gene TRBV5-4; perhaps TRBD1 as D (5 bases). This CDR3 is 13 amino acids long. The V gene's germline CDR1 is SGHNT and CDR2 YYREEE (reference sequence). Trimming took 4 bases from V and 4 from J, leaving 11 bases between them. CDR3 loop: CASSDQGTYGYTF. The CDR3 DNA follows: TGTGCCAGCAGCGACCAGGGTACCTATGGCTACACCTTC.

CDR3 in amino acids: CSASGTSQETQYF. In nucleotides, the CDR3 is TGCAGTGCTAGTGGGACTAGTCAAGAGACCCAGTACTTC. V usage is TRBV20-1 and J usage is TRBJ2-5; 8 bases fit TRBD2. CDR1 is DFQATT and CDR2 is SNEGSKA in the germline V gene (reference sequence). CDR3 length: 13 residues. Losses at the gene ends were 3 bases for V and 2 bases for J; bases not matched to a gene: 2.

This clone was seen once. The CDR3, as DNA: TGTGCCAGCAGCCAAGAGGCCCCGGGTCTAACTGAAGCTTTCTTT. This translates into CASSQEAPGLTEAFF. This chain joins TRBV3-1 (or the pseudogene TRBV3-2) and TRBJ1-1; the D is unclear. V shed 0 bases and J shed 5 bases, with 13 bases lying between them. CDR1 is LGHDT, CDR2 YNNKEL, per germline (reference sequence). CDR3 length: 15 residues.

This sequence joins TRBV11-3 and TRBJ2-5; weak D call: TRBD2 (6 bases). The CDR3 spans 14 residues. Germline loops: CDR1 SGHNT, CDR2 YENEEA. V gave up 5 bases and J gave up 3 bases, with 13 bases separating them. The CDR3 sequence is CASSLPGLEETQYF. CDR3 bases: TGTGCCAGCAGCCTACCGGGACTCGAAGAGACCCAGTACTTC.

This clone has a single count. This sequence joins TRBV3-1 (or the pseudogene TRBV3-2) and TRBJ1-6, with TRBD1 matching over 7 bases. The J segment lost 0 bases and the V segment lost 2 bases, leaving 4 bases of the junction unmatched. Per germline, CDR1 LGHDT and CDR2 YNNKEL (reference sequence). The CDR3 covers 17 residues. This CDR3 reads CASSQTGASSYNSPLHF. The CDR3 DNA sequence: TGTGCCAGCAGCCAAACAGGGGCGAGCTCCTATAATTCACCCCTCCACTTT.

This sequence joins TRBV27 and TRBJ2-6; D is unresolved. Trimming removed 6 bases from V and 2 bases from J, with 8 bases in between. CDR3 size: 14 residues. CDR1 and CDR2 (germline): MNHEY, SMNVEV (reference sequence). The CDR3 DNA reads TGTGCCAGCAGGGTTAGTCCTGGGGCCAACGTCCTGACTTTC. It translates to CASRVSPGANVLTF.

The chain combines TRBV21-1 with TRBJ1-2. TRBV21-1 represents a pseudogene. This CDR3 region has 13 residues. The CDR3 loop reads CASSKGGGSGYTF. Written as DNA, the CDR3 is TGTGCCAGCAGCAAAGGGGGGGGTAGCGGCTACACCTTC.

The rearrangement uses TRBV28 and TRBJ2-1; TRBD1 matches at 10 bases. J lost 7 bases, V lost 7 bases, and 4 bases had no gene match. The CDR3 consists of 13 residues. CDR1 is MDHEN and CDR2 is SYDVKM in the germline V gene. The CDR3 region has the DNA TGTGCCAGCACGCGGACAGGGGGGAATGAGCAGTTCTTC. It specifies CASTRTGGNEQFF.

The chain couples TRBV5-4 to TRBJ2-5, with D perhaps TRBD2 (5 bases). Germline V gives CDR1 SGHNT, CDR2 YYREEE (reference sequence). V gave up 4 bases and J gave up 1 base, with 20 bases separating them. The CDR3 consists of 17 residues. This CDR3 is CASSPQAAGRGQETQYF. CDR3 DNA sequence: TGTGCCAGCAGCCCTCAAGCCGCTGGGAGAGGCCAAGAGACCCAGTACTTC.

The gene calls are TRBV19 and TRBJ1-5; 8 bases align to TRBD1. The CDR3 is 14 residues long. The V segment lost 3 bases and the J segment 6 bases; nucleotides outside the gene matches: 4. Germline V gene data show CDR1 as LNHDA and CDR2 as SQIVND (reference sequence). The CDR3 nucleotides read TGTGCCAGTAGTATCCAGGGGGCGGGTCAGCCCCAGCATTTT. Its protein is CASSIQGAGQPQHF.

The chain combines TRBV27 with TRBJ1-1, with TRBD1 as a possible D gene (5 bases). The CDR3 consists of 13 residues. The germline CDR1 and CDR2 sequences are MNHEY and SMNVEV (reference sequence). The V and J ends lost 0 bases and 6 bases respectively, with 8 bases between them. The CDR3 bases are TGTGCCAGCAGTTTATCTGGCAGGGCTGAAGCTTTCTTT. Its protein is CASSLSGRAEAFF.

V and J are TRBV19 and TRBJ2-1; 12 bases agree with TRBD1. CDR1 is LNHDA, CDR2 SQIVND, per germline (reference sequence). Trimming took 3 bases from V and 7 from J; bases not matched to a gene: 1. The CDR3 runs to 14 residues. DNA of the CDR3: TGTGCCAGTAGTATGGGACAGGGGGCTAATGAGCAGTTCTTC. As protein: CASSMGQGANEQFF.

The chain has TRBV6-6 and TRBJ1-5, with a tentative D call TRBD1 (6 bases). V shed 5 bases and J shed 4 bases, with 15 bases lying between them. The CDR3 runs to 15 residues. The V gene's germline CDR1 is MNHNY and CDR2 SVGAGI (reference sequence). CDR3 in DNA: TGTGCCAGCAGTCAAAAACTTCAGGGGAATCAGCCCCAGCATTTT. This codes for CASSQKLQGNQPQHF.

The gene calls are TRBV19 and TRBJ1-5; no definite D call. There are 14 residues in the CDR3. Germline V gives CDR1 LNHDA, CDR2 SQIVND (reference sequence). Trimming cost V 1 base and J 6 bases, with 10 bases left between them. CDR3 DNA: TGTGCCAGTAGTATAGGGCAGGAGGGTCAGCCCCAGCATTTT. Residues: CASSIGQEGQPQHF.

CDR3 in amino acids: CASSGDSGAKNIQYF. The CDR3 coding sequence is TGTGCCAGCAGCGGGGACAGTGGGGCCAAAAACATTCAGTACTTC. The chain has TRBV6-5 and TRBJ2-4; 7 bases fit TRBD1. The CDR3 loop spans 15 amino acids. Germline lookup yields CDR1 MNHEY and CDR2 SVGAGI. J gave up 1 base and V 6 bases, and 6 bases lay outside the gene matches.

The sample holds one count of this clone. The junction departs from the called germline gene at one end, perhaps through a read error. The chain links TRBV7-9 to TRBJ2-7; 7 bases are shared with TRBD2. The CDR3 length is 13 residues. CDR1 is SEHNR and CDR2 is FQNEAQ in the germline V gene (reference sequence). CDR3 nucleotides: TGTGCCAGCAGCTTAGCGGACGGAGCGGGGCCCCGCTTC. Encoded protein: CASSLADGAGPRF. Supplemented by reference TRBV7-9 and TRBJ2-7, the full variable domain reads DTGVSQNPRHKITKRGQNVTFRCDPISEHNRLYWYRQTLGQGPEFLTYFQNEAQLEKSRLLSDRFSAERPKGSFSTLEIQRTEQGDSAMYLCASSLADGAGPRFGPGTRLTVT.

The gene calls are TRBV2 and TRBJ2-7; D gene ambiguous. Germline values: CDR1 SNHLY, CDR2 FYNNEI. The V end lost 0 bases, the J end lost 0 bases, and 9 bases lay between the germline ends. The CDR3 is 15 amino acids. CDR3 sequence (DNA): TGTGCCAGCAGTGAAGCGTCGGCAGGCTCCTACGAGCAGTACTTC. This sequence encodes CASSEASAGSYEQYF.

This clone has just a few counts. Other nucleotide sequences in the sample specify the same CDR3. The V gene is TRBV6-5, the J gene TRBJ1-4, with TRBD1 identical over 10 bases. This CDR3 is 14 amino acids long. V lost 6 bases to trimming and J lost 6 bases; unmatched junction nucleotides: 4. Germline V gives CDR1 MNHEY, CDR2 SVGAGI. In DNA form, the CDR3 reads TGTGCCAGCAGGGGACAGGGGTGGGATGAAAAACTGTTTTTT. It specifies CASRGQGWDEKLFF.

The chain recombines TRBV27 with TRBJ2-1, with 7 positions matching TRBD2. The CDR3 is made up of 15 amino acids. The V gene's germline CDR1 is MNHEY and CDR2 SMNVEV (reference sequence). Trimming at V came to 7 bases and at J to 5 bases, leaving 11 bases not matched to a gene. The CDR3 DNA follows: TGTGCCAGCATCCCCAGGACTAGTCGGAACAATGAGCAGTTCTTC. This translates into CASIPRTSRNNEQFF.

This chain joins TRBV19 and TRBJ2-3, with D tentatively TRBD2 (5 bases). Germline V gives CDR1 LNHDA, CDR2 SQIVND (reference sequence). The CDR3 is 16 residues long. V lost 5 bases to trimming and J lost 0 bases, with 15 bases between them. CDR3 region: CASSPQRLTSTDTQYF. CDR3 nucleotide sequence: TGTGCCAGTAGTCCTCAAAGACTAACTAGCACAGATACGCAGTATTTT.

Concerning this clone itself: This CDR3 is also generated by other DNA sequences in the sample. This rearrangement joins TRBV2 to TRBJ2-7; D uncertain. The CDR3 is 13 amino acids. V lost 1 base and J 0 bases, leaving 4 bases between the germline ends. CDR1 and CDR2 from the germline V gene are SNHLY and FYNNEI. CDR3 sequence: CASSEGGSYEQYF. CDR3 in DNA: TGTGCCAGCAGTGAAGGAGGCTCCTACGAGCAGTACTTC.

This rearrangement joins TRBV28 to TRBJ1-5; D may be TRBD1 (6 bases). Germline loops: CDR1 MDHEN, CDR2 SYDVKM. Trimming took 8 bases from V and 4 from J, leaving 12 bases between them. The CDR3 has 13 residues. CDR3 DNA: TGTGCCAGCGTCGACAGGAAAAATCAGCCCCAGCATTTT. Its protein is CASVDRKNQPQHF.

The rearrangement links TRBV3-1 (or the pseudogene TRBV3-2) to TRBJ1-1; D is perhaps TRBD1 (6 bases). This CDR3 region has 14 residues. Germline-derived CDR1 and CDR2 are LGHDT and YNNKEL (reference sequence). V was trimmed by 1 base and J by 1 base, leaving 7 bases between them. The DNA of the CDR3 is TGTGCCAGCAGCCAAGTCAGGGGGAACACTGAAGCTTTCTTT. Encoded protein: CASSQVRGNTEAFF.

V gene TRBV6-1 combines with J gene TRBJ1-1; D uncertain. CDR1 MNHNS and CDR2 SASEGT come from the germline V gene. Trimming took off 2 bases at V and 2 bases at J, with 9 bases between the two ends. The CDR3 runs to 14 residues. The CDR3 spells CASSERGANTEAFF. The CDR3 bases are TGTGCCAGCAGTGAAAGAGGAGCCAACACTGAAGCTTTCTTT.

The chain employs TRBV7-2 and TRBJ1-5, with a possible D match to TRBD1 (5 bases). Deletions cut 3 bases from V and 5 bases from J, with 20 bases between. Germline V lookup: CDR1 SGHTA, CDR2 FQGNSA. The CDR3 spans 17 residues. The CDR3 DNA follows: TGTGCCAGCAGCTTGGGGAACATGAGGTGGGGGGATCAGCCCCAGCATTTT. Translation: CASSLGNMRWGDQPQHF.

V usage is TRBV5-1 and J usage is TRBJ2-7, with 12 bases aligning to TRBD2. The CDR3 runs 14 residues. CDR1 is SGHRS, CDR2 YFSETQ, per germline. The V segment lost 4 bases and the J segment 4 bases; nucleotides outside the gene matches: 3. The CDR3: CASSRTSGAYEQYF. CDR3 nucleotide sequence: TGCGCCAGCAGCAGGACTAGCGGGGCATACGAGCAGTACTTC.

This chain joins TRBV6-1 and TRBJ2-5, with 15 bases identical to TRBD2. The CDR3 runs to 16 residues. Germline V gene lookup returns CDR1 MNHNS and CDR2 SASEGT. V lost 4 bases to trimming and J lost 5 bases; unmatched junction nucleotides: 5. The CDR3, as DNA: TGTGCCAGCAGTGTCGGACTAGCGGGGGGGAGGGAGACCCAGTACTTC. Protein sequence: CASSVGLAGGRETQYF.